This T cell receptor beta chain is from a study of T cells after yellow fever vaccination. One entry per CDR3 protein, called by TCRdb with MiXCR from the 5' RACE reads. Of 300,000 or so distinct CDR3 sequences detected, 10% to 15% appear once; the ten largest clones hold roughly 0.5%. V was trimmed by 3 bases and J by 6 bases, leaving 11 bases between them. CDR1 is SGHRS and CDR2 is YFSETQ in the germline V gene. The CDR3 extends over 13 amino acids. This clonotype was seen a few times. The gene calls are TRBV5-1 and TRBJ2-3, with D tentatively TRBD1 (5 bases). The clonotype comes from a man aged 25 to 40 who received the YFV17D yellow fever vaccine. Sample: CD4+ T cells sorted from PBMCs, taken 45 days after the yellow fever booster vaccination. CDR3 residues: CASSSGPDDTQYF. The CDR3 DNA reads TGCGCCAGCAGCTCAGGGCCTGACGATACGCAGTATTTT.